Included here is one T cell receptor (beta chain) sequence, with context. Germline loops: CDR1 LNHDA, CDR2 SQIVND (reference sequence). After removal of 6 bases from V and 3 bases from J, the junction contained 6 bases not matched to a gene. CDR3 length: 16 amino acids. The repertoire was sequenced with immunoSEQ multiplex PCR; TCRdb's copy has only in-frame clones and lacks some. The top ten clones hold less than 6.5% of a sample with approximately 52,000 clones, around 83% of them seen once. The entry originates in a study of technical replicates of blood from several donors. The receptor was derived from a human donor in good health. Some clones in this sample may be carry-over from other donors' samples. The sequencing input was PBMCs. The chain employs TRBV19 and TRBJ2-6; 9 bases line up with TRBD1. The DNA of the CDR3 is TGTGCCAGTAGCCCGGGACAGGGCTTTGGGGCCAACGTCCTGACTTTC. Amino acid sequence: CASSPGQGFGANVLTF.